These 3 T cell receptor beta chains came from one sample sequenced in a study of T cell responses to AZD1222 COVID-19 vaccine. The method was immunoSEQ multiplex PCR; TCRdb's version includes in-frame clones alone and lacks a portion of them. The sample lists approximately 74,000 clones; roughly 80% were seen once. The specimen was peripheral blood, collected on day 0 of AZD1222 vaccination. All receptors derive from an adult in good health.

This CDR3 is CASSQEQTAGLAGSWYEQFF. The CDR3 DNA reads as TGCGCCAGCAGCCAAGAGCAAACGGCGGGACTAGCGGGGTCTTGGTATGAGCAGTTCTTC. V is TRBV4-1 and J is TRBJ2-1; TRBD2 matches 13 bases. The junction had 16 bases not matched to a gene; V was cut back by 0 bases and J by 8 bases. The CDR3 contains 20 residues. Germline V gives CDR1 MGHRA, CDR2 YSYEKL.

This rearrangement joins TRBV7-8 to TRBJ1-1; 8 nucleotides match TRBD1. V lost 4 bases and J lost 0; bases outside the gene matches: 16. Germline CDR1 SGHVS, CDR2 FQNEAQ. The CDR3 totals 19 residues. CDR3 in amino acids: CASSSDYVYRGTMNTEAFF. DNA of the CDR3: TGTGCCAGCAGCTCCGATTATGTGTACAGGGGGACCATGAACACTGAAGCTTTCTTT.

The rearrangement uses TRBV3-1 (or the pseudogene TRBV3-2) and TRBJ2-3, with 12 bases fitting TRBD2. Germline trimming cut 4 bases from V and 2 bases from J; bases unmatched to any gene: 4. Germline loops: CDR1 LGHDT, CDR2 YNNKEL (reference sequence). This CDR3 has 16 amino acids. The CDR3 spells CASSLRTSGITDTQYF. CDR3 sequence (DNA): TGTGCCAGCAGCCTCCGGACTAGCGGGATCACAGATACGCAGTATTTT.